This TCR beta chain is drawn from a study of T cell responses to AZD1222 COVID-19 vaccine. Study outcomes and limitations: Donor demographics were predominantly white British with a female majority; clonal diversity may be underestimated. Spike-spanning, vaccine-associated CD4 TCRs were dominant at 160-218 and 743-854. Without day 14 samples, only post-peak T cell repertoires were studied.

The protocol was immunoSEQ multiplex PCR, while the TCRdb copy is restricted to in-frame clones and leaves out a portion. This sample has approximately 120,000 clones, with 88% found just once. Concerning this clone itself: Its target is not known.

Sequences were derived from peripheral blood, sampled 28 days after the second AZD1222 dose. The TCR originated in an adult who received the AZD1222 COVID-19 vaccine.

The CDR3 DNA is TGTGCCAGCAGCAAAGAGCGGGAGCTCGAGCAGTACTTC. As protein: CASSKERELEQYF. This chain connects TRBV5-6 to TRBJ2-7, with 8 bases fitting TRBD2. Germline V gene sequence: CDR1 SGHDT, CDR2 YYEEEE. The CDR3 extends over 13 amino acids. V lost 4 bases, J lost 6 bases, and 6 bases stayed unmatched.